This T cell receptor (beta chain) was captured in a study of cytotoxic CD8 clonotypes in ibrutinib-treated CLL. Looking at the study overall: Recorded responses included about 25 partial and 2 complete; following median 68 months, approximately 14 stayed remitted and roughly 12 progressed.

Study-level findings and limits: The study found public clonotypes uncommon, contracting or stable on treatment.

TCR beta libraries used about 2 micrograms of DNA from cryopreserved PBMCs. Investigators sought sequencing depths of between 1 in 200,000 and 1 in 1 million T cells. Using immunoSEQ multiplex PCR, the repertoire was profiled, and TCRdb retains in-frame clones only, with some absent. The repertoire holds tens of thousands of clones, with 60% to 80% as singletons. CDR1 and CDR2 from the germline V gene are SGDLS and YYNGEE. The CDR3 sequence is 17 residues long. V lost 4 bases, J lost 0 bases, and 20 bases lay in between. In the case of this clone: As yet, its antigen is unknown.

The source was PBMCs, collected at disease progression, from a patient treated with ibrutinib. The sequence derives from a human donor with chronic lymphocytic leukemia. The rearrangement links TRBV9 to TRBJ2-7; D might be TRBD1 or TRBD2, each matching 6 bases. The CDR3 coding sequence is TGTGCCAGCAGCCACAACCTCGGAGGGGGGTCCTCCTACGAGCAGTACTTC. This gives the protein CASSHNLGGGSSYEQYF.